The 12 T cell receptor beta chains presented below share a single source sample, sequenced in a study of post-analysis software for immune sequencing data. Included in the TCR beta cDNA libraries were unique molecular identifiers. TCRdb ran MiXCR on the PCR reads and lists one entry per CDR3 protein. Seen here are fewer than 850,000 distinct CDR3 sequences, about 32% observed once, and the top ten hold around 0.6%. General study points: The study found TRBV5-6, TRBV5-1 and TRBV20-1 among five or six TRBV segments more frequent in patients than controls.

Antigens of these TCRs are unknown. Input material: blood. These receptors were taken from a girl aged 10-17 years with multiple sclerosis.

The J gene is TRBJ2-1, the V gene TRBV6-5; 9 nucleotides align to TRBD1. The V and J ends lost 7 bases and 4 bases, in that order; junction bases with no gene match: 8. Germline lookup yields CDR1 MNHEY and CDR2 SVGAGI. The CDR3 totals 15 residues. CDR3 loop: CASNQDRGLYNEQFF. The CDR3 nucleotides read TGTGCCAGCAATCAGGACAGGGGTTTGTACAATGAGCAGTTCTTC.

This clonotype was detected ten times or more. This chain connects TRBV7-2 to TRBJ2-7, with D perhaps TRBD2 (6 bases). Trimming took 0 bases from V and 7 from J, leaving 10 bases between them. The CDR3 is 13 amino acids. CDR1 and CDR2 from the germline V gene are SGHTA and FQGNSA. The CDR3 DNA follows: TGTGCCAGCAGCTTAGCCGGGACTGGGGAGCAGTACTTC. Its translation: CASSLAGTGEQYF.

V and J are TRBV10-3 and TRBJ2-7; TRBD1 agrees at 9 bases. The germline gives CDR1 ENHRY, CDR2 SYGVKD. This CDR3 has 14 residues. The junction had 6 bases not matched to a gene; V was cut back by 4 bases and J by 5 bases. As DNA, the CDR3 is TGTGCCATCAGTGCCGGACAGGGGACGGACGAGCAGTACTTC. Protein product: CAISAGQGTDEQYF.

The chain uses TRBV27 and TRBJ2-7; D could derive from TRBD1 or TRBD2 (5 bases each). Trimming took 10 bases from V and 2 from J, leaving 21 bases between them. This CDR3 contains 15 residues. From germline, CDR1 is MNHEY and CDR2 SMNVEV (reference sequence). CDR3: CATSPTGRLAYEQYF. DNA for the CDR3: TGTGCCACCTCACCCACGGGACGCCTAGCCTACGAGCAGTACTTC.

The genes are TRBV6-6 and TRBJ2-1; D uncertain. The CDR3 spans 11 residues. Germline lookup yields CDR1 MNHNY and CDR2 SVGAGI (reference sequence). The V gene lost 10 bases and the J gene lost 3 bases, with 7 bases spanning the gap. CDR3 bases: TGTGCCACAGAGCGCTACAATGAGCAGTTCTTC. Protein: CATERYNEQFF.

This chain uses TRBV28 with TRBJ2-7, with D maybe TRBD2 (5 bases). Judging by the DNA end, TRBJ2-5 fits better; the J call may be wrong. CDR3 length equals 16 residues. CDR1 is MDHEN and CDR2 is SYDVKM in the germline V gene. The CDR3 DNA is TGTGCCAGCAGCGGATTGGACGGGGAATTGTGGGAGACCCAGTACTTC. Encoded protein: CASSGLDGELWETQYF.

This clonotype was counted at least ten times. The CDR3 coding sequence is TGTGCCAGCAGCTTAGTGCGGGGGTCATTACGCACAGATACGCAGTATTTT. Its translation: CASSLVRGSLRTDTQYF. The chain has TRBV7-2 and TRBJ2-3; 7 nucleotides match TRBD2. J was trimmed by 1 base and V by 1 base; bases with no gene match: 8. CDR3 size: 17 residues. The germline V gene has CDR1 SGHTA and CDR2 FQGNSA. Supplemented by reference TRBV7-2 and TRBJ2-3, the full variable domain reads GAGVSQSPSNKVTEKGKDVELRCDPISGHTALYWYRQSLGQGLEFLIYFQGNSAPDKSGLPSDRFSAERTGGSVSTLTIQRTQQEDSAVYLCASSLVRGSLRTDTQYFGPGTRLTVL.

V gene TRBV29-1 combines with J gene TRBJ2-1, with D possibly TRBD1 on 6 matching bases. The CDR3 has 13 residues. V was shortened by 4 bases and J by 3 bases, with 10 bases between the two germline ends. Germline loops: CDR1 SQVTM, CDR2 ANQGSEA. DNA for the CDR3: TGCAGCGTTGCCAGGGGAGACTACAATGAGCAGTTCTTC. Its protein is CSVARGDYNEQFF.

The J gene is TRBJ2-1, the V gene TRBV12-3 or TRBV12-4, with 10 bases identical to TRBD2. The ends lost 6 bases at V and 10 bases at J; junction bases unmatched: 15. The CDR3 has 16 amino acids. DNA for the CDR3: TGTGCCAGCAGCCACATAGCGGGAGGATGGACCGCCGAGCAGTTCTTC. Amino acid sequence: CASSHIAGGWTAEQFF.

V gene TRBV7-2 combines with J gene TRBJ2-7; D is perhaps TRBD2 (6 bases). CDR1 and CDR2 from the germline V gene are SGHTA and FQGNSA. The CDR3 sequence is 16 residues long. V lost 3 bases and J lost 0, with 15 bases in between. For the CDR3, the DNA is TGTGCCAGCAGCTTGCCTTGGGGCGGGATCTCCTACGAGCAGTACTTC. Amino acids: CASSLPWGGISYEQYF.

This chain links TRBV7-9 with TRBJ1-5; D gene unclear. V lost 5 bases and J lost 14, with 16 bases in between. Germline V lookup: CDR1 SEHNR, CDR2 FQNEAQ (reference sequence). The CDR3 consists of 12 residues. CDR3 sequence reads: CASSPGGQLEHF. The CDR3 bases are TGTGCCAGCAGCCCAGGAGGGCAGCTTGAGCATTTT.

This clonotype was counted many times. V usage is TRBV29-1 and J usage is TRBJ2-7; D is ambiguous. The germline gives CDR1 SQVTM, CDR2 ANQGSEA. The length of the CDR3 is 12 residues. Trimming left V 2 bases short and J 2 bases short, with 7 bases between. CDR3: CSVETSTYEQYF. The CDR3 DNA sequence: TGCAGCGTTGAAACGTCAACCTACGAGCAGTACTTC.